The present entry profiles one TCR beta chain with its context. This record comes from a study of blood T cell repertoires in COVID-19. On the study more broadly: PBMCs, B-cell-depleted T cells, or T cells provided the cDNA or gDNA that made up the material.

In the authors' methods: Amplified reference gene primers provided the basis for estimating nucleated cell counts. The assay was immunoSEQ multiplex PCR, and TCRdb's table has in-frame clones only and misses some. The V and J calls and clone size come from that table; D and trimming were worked out from the DNA. Of about 70,000 clones in the sample, approximately 85% were seen once. CDR3 length: 15 residues. Germline V gives CDR1 SGDLS, CDR2 YYNGEE. The junction had 11 bases not matched to a gene; V was cut back by 4 bases and J by 5 bases. The chain employs TRBV9 and TRBJ2-5; 7 nucleotides agree with TRBD1. Sequencing was carried out using peripheral blood. The TCR was taken from a man at least 80 years old with acute or convalescent COVID-19. The CDR3: CASSLTGSLDETQYF. In nucleotides, the CDR3 is TGTGCCAGCAGCTTGACAGGGAGCCTAGATGAGACCCAGTACTTC.